This T cell receptor (beta chain) comes out of a study of T cell changes during pregnancy in multiple sclerosis. Generated by immunoSEQ multiplex PCR, the TCRdb table keeps only in-frame clones and is missing some. The data contain 20,000 or so clones, around nine tenths of them seen just once; the ten biggest clones take up around 9.2%. CDR3 length: 15 residues. V lost 1 base to trimming and J lost 1 base; unmatched junction nucleotides: 4. From germline, CDR1 is SGHAT and CDR2 FQNNGV. This TCR was recovered from a female donor in good health, enrolled as a control in a pregnancy study. Source: CD8+ T cells from peripheral blood mononuclear cells, taken in the third trimester of pregnancy. V is TRBV11-2 and J is TRBJ2-7, with TRBD1 matching over 7 bases. CDR3 sequence (DNA): TGTGCCAGCAGCTTAGGCCCGGACAGGTCCTACGAGCAGTACTTC. Encoded protein: CASSLGPDRSYEQYF.